The clone carrying this T cell receptor beta chain has only a few counts. Its matching antigen is unknown. cDNA libraries for TCR alpha and TCR beta, carrying sample barcodes and UMIs, came from 5'RACE with constant-segment primers. TCRdb reprocessed the 5' RACE reads via MiXCR and lists one record per CDR3 protein. The table shows about 240,000 distinct CDR3 sequences, with 8.5% to 9.5% occurring only once. These data originate in a study of T-cell memory formation after mild COVID-19. Turning to the study itself: Each donor largely had its own TCR clusters.

Study findings and constraints: Clones contracting over day 15 to 85 were CD4/CD8 balanced, with later expanders leaning CD4+. Of the contracting clones, CD4+ ones lay mainly in CM and EM, and CD8+ ones in EMRA.

This CDR3 comprises 11 residues. The germline gives CDR1 SGHTA, CDR2 FQGNSA. Trimming pared 10 bases from V and 7 bases from J, leaving 14 bases between. Sequencing was done on a sample of PBMCs or a T cell subset sorted from them (not recorded which). The J gene is TRBJ2-7, the V gene TRBV7-2, with D perhaps matching TRBD2 (5 bases). The receptor comes from a man younger than 30 who had mild COVID-19 (a few samples of this study predate the infection). Cell type and time point are not known. In DNA, the CDR3 is TGTGCCATTGACGAGGGCCTGGAGCAGTACTTC. It is translated as CAIDEGLEQYF.